This T cell receptor (beta chain) was captured in a study of beta chain features in type 1 diabetes. Reverse transcription of all isolated RNA meant that expressed TCRB transcripts were sequenced. Some clones are missing from TCRdb's copy, which holds only in-frame ones; the method was immunoSEQ multiplex PCR. The sample lists 200,000 to 250,000 clones; 13% to 15% were seen once. V shed 0 bases and J shed 5 bases, with 7 bases lying between them. The germline V gene encodes CDR1 KGHSH and CDR2 LQKENI. CDR3 length: 13 amino acids. The specimen sequenced was naive CD4+ T cells from blood. This chain joins TRBV18 and TRBJ1-1; D not resolved. The receptor was derived from a woman aged 35 to 49 in good health. The CDR3 region has the DNA TGTGCCAGCTCACCACCGCACAAAACTGAAGCTTTCTTT. Residues: CASSPPHKTEAFF.